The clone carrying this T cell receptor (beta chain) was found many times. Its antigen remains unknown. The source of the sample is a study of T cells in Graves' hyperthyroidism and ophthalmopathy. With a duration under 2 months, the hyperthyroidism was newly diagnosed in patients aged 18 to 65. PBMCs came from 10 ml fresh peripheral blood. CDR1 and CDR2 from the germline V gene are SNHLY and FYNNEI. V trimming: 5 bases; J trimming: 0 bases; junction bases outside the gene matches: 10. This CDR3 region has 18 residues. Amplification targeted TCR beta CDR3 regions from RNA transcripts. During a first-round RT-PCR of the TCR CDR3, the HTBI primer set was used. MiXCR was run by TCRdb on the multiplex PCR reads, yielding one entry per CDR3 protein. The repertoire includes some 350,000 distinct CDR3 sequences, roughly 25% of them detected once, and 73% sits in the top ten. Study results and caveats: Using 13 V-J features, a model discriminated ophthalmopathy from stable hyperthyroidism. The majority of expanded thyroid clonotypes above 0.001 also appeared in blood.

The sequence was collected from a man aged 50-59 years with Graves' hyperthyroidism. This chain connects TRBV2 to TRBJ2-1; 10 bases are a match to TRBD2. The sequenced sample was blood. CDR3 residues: CASSRIGLAESSYNEQFF. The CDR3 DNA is TGTGCCAGCAGTCGAATCGGACTAGCGGAAAGCTCCTACAATGAGCAGTTCTTC. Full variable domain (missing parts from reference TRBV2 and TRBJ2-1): EPEVTQTPSHQVTQMGQEVILRCVPISNHLYFYWYRQILGQKVEFLVSFYNNEISEKSEIFDDQFSVERPDGSNFTLKIRSTKLEDSAMYFCASSRIGLAESSYNEQFFGPGTRLTVL.